The entry below gives a single T cell receptor beta chain sequence along with its context. What it binds is unknown. This sample also contains other DNA sequences that code for the same CDR3. This sample stems from a study of shared clonotypes between healthy human individuals. Study-wide background: Each donor's CD4 naive and CD4 memory cells filled three plates apiece, CD8 naive two, and CD8 memory one. Study outcomes and limitations: A small donor pool kept down the genetic and exposure-history diversity that was represented. Exclusively blood specimens were collected; tissue repertoires likely differ.

The length of the CDR3 is 15 residues. CDR1 is KGHSH and CDR2 is LQKENI in the germline V gene. V lost 3 bases, J lost 5 bases, and 5 bases stayed unmatched. The protocol was immunoSEQ multiplex PCR, while the TCRdb copy is restricted to in-frame clones and leaves out a portion. This sample has 2 million to 3 million clones, with roughly 93% found just once. The TCR sequence derives from a man aged 18 to 30 in good health. Some clones in this sample may be carry-over from other donors' samples. The gene calls are TRBV18 and TRBJ1-1; 11 bases line up with TRBD1. Sequenced sample: naive CD4+ T cells from PBMCs. Subset described: CD45RA+ positively selected. The CDR3 coding sequence is TGTGCCAGCTCACCCGGGACAGGGGGTAGGACTGAAGCTTTCTTT. As protein: CASSPGTGGRTEAFF.